The 12 T cell receptor beta chains listed next were all sequenced from one sample in a study of T cell responses to AZD1222 COVID-19 vaccine. This table comes from immunoSEQ multiplex PCR, and its TCRdb copy is limited to in-frame clones, with some not included. The sample comprises about 47,000 clones, about four fifths of which are singletons, and about a fifth rests with the top ten. Sequences were derived from peripheral blood, sampled 28 days after the second dose of the MenACWY control vaccine. Source of these receptors: an adult who received the MenACWY meningococcal vaccine as a control.

The rearrangement uses TRBV7-9 and TRBJ2-4; either TRBD1 or TRBD2 may supply D (5 bases each). Germline lookup yields CDR1 SEHNR and CDR2 FQNEAQ (reference sequence). Trimming took 2 bases from V and 0 from J, leaving 20 bases between them. There are 19 residues in the CDR3. The DNA of the CDR3 is TGTGCCAGCAGCTTAATCGGCAGGGAGTCCATTTTAGCCAAAAACATTCAGTACTTC. This sequence encodes CASSLIGRESILAKNIQYF.

The V call is TRBV5-5, the J call TRBJ1-2, with D perhaps TRBD1 (6 bases). The CDR3 is 16 amino acids. V lost 3 bases to trimming and J lost 2 bases, with 17 bases between them. Germline V gives CDR1 SGHKS, CDR2 YYEKEE (reference sequence). The CDR3: CASSSLGAGMNYGYTF. CDR3 sequence (DNA): TGTGCCAGCAGCTCTCTGGGGGCAGGAATGAACTATGGCTACACCTTC.

This clone was counted between two and nine times. J is TRBJ1-1 and V is TRBV19, with D possibly TRBD1 on 5 matching bases. The CDR3 runs to 15 residues. V lost 5 bases to trimming and J lost 5 bases, with 18 bases between them. Germline V gives CDR1 LNHDA, CDR2 SQIVND (reference sequence). The CDR3 spells CASSAPGGGTTEAFF. DNA of the CDR3: TGTGCCAGTAGTGCGCCGGGCGGGGGAACGACTGAAGCTTTCTTT. The full variable domain, its missing parts supplied by reference TRBV19 and TRBJ1-1, is DGGITQSPKYLFRKEGQNVTLSCEQNLNHDAMYWYRQDPGQGLRLIYYSQIVNDFQKGDIAEGYSVSREKKESFPLTVTSAQKNPTAFYLCASSAPGGGTTEAFFGQGTRLTVV.

V gene TRBV3-1 (or the pseudogene TRBV3-2) combines with J gene TRBJ1-3; D not certain. The CDR3 is 12 residues long. The germline CDR1 and CDR2 sequences are LGHDT and YNNKEL (reference sequence). The V end was cut by 3 bases, the J end by 16 bases, with 16 bases between. Here the CDR3 reads CASSHPKGVFYF. The CDR3 bases are TGTGCCAGCAGCCACCCTAAGGGAGTATTTTATTTT.

The chain carries TRBV4-2 and TRBJ2-3; TRBD2 agrees at 9 bases. After removal of 0 bases from V and 5 bases from J, the junction contained 9 bases not matched to a gene. The CDR3 runs to 17 residues. Germline loops: CDR1 LGHNA, CDR2 YNFKEQ. In nucleotides, the CDR3 is TGTGCCAGCAGCCAAGATAGGAGCGGGAGGCGGGGAGATACGCAGTATTTT. Protein product: CASSQDRSGRRGDTQYF.

This chain connects TRBV4-2 to TRBJ2-5; 9 nucleotides align to TRBD2. CDR1 LGHNA and CDR2 YNFKEQ come from the germline V gene. After removal of 1 base from V and 5 bases from J, the junction contained 5 bases not matched to a gene. This CDR3 has 15 amino acids. The CDR3: CASSQASGRSETQYF. The CDR3 DNA reads as TGTGCCAGCAGCCAAGCGAGCGGGAGGAGTGAGACCCAGTACTTC.

The gene calls are TRBV28 and TRBJ1-2; possibly TRBD1 for D (5 bases). Trimming removed 2 bases at V and 1 base at J, with 11 bases between. The CDR3 consists of 15 residues. Germline CDR1 MDHEN, CDR2 SYDVKM. The CDR3 coding sequence is TGTGCCAGCAGTTTAGGGGACCATCGTAACTATGGCTACACCTTC. Translating it yields CASSLGDHRNYGYTF.

The chain has TRBV12-5 and TRBJ1-1; the match to TRBD1 covers 9 bases. V lost 1 base, J lost 3 bases, and 12 bases stayed unmatched. Germline loops: CDR1 LGHNT, CDR2 FRNRAP. The CDR3 extends over 18 amino acids. This CDR3 reads CASGLAPKQGAIDTEAFF. DNA of the CDR3: TGTGCTAGTGGTTTGGCCCCAAAACAGGGGGCAATCGACACTGAAGCTTTCTTT.

This chain links TRBV7-9 with TRBJ1-5; 11 bases map to TRBD1. The V gene's germline CDR1 is SEHNR and CDR2 FQNEAQ (reference sequence). V was pared by 5 bases and J by 1 base, with 4 bases of the junction left unmatched. CDR3 length equals 16 residues. CDR3 nucleotides: TGTGCCAGCAGCCTCGGACAGGGGGCGAGCAATCAGCCCCAGCATTTT. Residues: CASSLGQGASNQPQHF.

This chain links TRBV12-3 or TRBV12-4 with TRBJ2-2; tentatively, D is TRBD1 (5 bases). The CDR3 loop spans 13 amino acids. V lost 11 bases and J 5 bases, leaving 15 bases between the germline ends. In DNA, the CDR3 is TGTGCCGGAAGTAGGGGTAAAACCGGGGAGCTGTTTTTT. This encodes CAGSRGKTGELFF.

The count of this clone is one. The rearrangement links TRBV3-1 (or the pseudogene TRBV3-2) to TRBJ1-2; D remains unclear. The V and J ends lost 0 bases and 2 bases respectively, with 13 bases between them. Germline CDR1 reads LGHDT; CDR2 reads YNNKEL (reference sequence). This CDR3 is built from 16 residues. CDR3 sequence: CASSQEGTRLNYGYTF. CDR3 coding DNA: TGTGCCAGCAGCCAAGAAGGAACCCGTCTAAACTATGGCTACACCTTC.

V gene TRBV2 combines with J gene TRBJ2-1; tentative D call: TRBD1 (6 bases). This CDR3 region has 16 residues. Trimming removed 4 bases at V and 3 bases at J, with 16 bases between. Germline V gene lookup returns CDR1 SNHLY and CDR2 FYNNEI. CDR3 DNA: TGTGCCAGCAGTGGAGTACAGGGAAAACTCTACAATGAGCAGTTCTTC. This translates into CASSGVQGKLYNEQFF.